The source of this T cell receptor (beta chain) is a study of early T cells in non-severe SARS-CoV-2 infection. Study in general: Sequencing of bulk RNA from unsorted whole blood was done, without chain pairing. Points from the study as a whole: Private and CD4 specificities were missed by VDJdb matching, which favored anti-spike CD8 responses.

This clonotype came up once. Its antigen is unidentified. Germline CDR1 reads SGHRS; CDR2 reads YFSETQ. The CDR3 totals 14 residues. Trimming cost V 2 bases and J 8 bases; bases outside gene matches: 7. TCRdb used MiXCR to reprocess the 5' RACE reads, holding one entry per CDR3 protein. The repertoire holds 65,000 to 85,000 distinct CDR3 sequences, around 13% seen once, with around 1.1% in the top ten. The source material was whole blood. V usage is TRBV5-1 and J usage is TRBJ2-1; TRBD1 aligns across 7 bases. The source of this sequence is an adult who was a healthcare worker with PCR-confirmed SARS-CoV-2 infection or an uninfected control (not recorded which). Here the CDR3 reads CASSLTGARDEQFF. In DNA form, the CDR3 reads TGCGCCAGCAGCTTAACAGGGGCTCGCGATGAGCAGTTCTTC. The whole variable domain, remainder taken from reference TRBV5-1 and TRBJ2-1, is KAGVTQTPRYLIKTRGQQVTLSCSPISGHRSVSWYQQTPGQGLQFLFEYFSETQRNKGNFPGRFSGRQFSNSRSEMNVSTLELGDSALYLCASSLTGARDEQFFGPGTRLTVL.